These 26 T cell receptor beta chains were sequenced from one sample in a study of CD8+ T cells in alopecia areata. cDNA serving as the sequencing template came from extracted, reverse transcribed RNA. This table comes from immunoSEQ multiplex PCR, and its TCRdb copy is limited to in-frame clones, with some not included. The sample has 110,000 to 150,000 clones, approximately 50% seen once; the top ten hold more than 0.95%. The material sequenced was CD4+ T cells sorted from blood, taken at week 0. Receptors originate from a human donor with alopecia areata.

J is TRBJ1-4 and V is TRBV25-1; D ambiguous. The CDR3 is made up of 12 amino acids. V dropped 4 bases and J dropped 8 bases, with 8 bases sitting between them. From germline, CDR1 is MGHDK and CDR2 SYGVNS. The CDR3 loop is CASSGPGEKLFF. The CDR3 DNA is TGTGCCAGCAGTGGCCCGGGGGAAAAACTGTTTTTT.

This clone has only a few counts. As DNA, the CDR3 is TGTGCCAGTACTGTCGTAACGGGGAGAGGCAATCAGCCCCAGCATTTT. Translation: CASTVVTGRGNQPQHF. The chain joins TRBV19 to TRBJ1-5; D call uncertain. The V gene lost 7 bases and the J gene lost 2 bases, with 18 bases spanning the gap. Looked up from germline, CDR1 is LNHDA and CDR2 is SQIVND (reference sequence). This CDR3 has 16 amino acids.

The gene calls are TRBV18 and TRBJ2-1; D may be TRBD2 (5 bases). CDR1 and CDR2 from the germline V gene are KGHSH and LQKENI. The CDR3 runs 12 residues. The germline V and J ends were trimmed by 6 bases and 7 bases, with 10 bases remaining between them. CDR3 nucleotide sequence: TGTGCCAGCTCCGAGGGAATAAATGAGCAGTTCTTC. Translating gives CASSEGINEQFF.

This chain joins TRBV4-1 and TRBJ2-4; no clear D. Germline assignment: CDR1 MGHRA and CDR2 YSYEKL. The CDR3 totals 12 residues. The ends were cut back, 1 base at V and 6 bases at J, with 4 bases in the middle. The DNA for the CDR3 is TGCGCCAGCAGCCAAGTCGGAAACATTCAGTACTTC. Amino acids: CASSQVGNIQYF.

The chain joins TRBV29-1 to TRBJ2-7, with 7 bases aligning to TRBD2. Germline V gene data show CDR1 as SQVTM and CDR2 as ANQGSEA. Unmatched junction bases numbered 8, after V lost 3 bases and J lost 6 bases. This CDR3 contains 13 residues. The CDR3 spells CSVDGGGSSEQYF. The DNA for the CDR3 is TGCAGCGTTGATGGGGGGGGATCTAGCGAGCAGTACTTC.

This clone came up a few times. The sample has other DNA sequences that encode this CDR3 too. The chain joins TRBV29-1 to TRBJ1-1; possible D gene TRBD1, 5 bases. Trimming removed 6 bases from V and 1 base from J, with 9 bases in between. The CDR3 is 12 residues long. Germline V gives CDR1 SQVTM, CDR2 ANQGSEA. The CDR3 sequence: CSVGQGNTEAFF. CDR3 sequence (DNA): TGCAGCGTCGGGCAGGGGAACACTGAAGCTTTCTTT.

This chain uses TRBV5-1 with TRBJ2-2; D uncertain. Germline values: CDR1 SGHRS, CDR2 YFSETQ. Trimming took 0 bases from V and 7 from J, leaving 7 bases between them. The CDR3 length is 13 residues. In DNA, the CDR3 is TGCGCCAGCAGCTTGGAGGTTCTCGGGGAGCTGTTTTTT. It codes for CASSLEVLGELFF. The whole variable domain, remainder taken from reference TRBV5-1 and TRBJ2-2, is KAGVTQTPRYLIKTRGQQVTLSCSPISGHRSVSWYQQTPGQGLQFLFEYFSETQRNKGNFPGRFSGRQFSNSRSEMNVSTLELGDSALYLCASSLEVLGELFFGEGSRLTVL.

The chain links TRBV30 to TRBJ2-1, with no clear D. The CDR3 has 15 residues. Trimming left V 2 bases short and J 4 bases short, with 15 bases between. The germline CDR1 and CDR2 sequences are GTSNPN and SVGIG (reference sequence). DNA for the CDR3: TGTGCCTGGAGTTATGCTATGGCGCCATACAATGAGCAGTTCTTC. It encodes CAWSYAMAPYNEQFF. Combining the CDR3 with reference TRBV30 and TRBJ2-1 gives the whole variable domain SQTIHQWPATLVQPVGSPLSLECTVEGTSNPNLYWYRQAAGRGLQLLFYSVGIGQISSEVPQNLSASRPQDRQFILSSKKLLLSDSGFYLCAWSYAMAPYNEQFFGPGTRLTVL.

This clone appeared a single time. The gene calls are TRBV30 and TRBJ2-7, with 9 bases that match TRBD1. V shed 1 base, J shed 2 bases, and the junction held 0 bases outside the gene matches. The length of the CDR3 is 13 residues. CDR1 and CDR2 (germline): GTSNPN, SVGIG (reference sequence). The CDR3 sequence is CAWSGDRAYEQYF. Here the CDR3 DNA reads TGTGCCTGGAGTGGGGACAGGGCCTACGAGCAGTACTTC.

This clone was seen a few times. The V gene is TRBV29-1, the J gene TRBJ1-1; 9 nucleotides align to TRBD1. Germline CDR1 reads SQVTM; CDR2 reads ANQGSEA. Trimming removed 4 bases from V and 5 bases from J; junction bases left unmatched: 8. The CDR3 has 14 residues. CDR3 residues: CSVAGQGGQTEAFF. CDR3 coding DNA: TGCAGCGTTGCGGGACAGGGAGGACAGACTGAAGCTTTCTTT.

This sequence joins TRBV10-3 and TRBJ2-5; 8 nucleotides agree with TRBD1. The CDR3 is 15 amino acids. Germline CDR1 reads ENHRY; CDR2 reads SYGVKD. The junction had 6 bases not matched to a gene; V was cut back by 0 bases and J by 6 bases. The CDR3 DNA reads TGTGCCATCAGTGAGTCTATGGACAGGGAGAAGACCCAGTACTTC. This sequence encodes CAISESMDREKTQYF.

This clone was counted between two and nine times. The chain uses TRBV29-1 and TRBJ2-5; tentatively, D is TRBD2 (5 bases). The CDR3 runs to 13 residues. Germline V gene sequence: CDR1 SQVTM, CDR2 ANQGSEA. V lost 2 bases and J 2 bases, leaving 9 bases between the germline ends. In DNA, the CDR3 is TGCAGCGTTGAACGACGGGGACAAGAGACCCAGTACTTC. Amino acid sequence: CSVERRGQETQYF.

This rearrangement joins TRBV7-2 to TRBJ2-3; TRBD2 is a possible D gene (6 bases). This CDR3 has 16 residues. Germline values: CDR1 SGHTA, CDR2 FQGNSA. V lost 4 bases to trimming and J lost 2 bases, with 16 bases between them. CDR3 protein: CASSSVGGMNTDTQYF. The DNA for the CDR3 is TGTGCCAGCAGCTCCGTCGGCGGGATGAACACAGATACGCAGTATTTT.

This clone has a handful of counts. This chain joins TRBV21-1 and TRBJ1-2; the D call of TRBD1 is as the table states it, not checked on the DNA. TRBV21-1 constitutes a pseudogene. This CDR3 comprises 17 residues. CDR3 coding DNA: TGTGCCAGCAGCATATGCCCGGGGGGGACAGGGGATCAAGGCTACACCTTC. Its protein is CASSICPGGTGDQGYTF.

CDR3 amino acids: CSVDRLFSGYTF. The CDR3 DNA reads TGCAGCGTTGATAGACTGTTTAGTGGCTACACCTTC. V and J are TRBV29-1 and TRBJ1-2; D gene ambiguous. Between the trimmed V and J ends, which lost 3 bases and 7 bases, there was a span of 12 bases. This CDR3 has 12 amino acids. The germline V gene has CDR1 SQVTM and CDR2 ANQGSEA.

The CDR3 region has the DNA TGTGCCAGCAGACCCCGTCCCGGGGCTAATCAGCCCCAGCATTTT. Protein: CASRPRPGANQPQHF. The chain recombines TRBV6-5 with TRBJ1-5, with a possible D match to TRBD1 (5 bases). Trimming took 6 bases from V and 4 from J, leaving 16 bases between them. CDR3 length equals 15 residues. Germline CDR1 is MNHEY and CDR2 is SVGAGI.

This clone was seen only a few times. The chain links TRBV29-1 to TRBJ2-5; TRBD2 agrees at 12 bases. V was pared by 7 bases and J by 5 bases, with 17 bases of the junction left unmatched. The CDR3 totals 17 residues. From germline, CDR1 is SQVTM and CDR2 ANQGSEA. CDR3 bases: TGCAGCGCCCGGCGGCTAGCGGGAGGGCCGAGACCCGAGACCCAGTACTTC. Its protein is CSARRLAGGPRPETQYF.

This chain connects TRBV28 to TRBJ1-2; 7 positions match TRBD1. The ends lost 6 bases at V and 4 bases at J; junction bases unmatched: 2. Per the germline V gene, CDR1 is MDHEN and CDR2 is SYDVKM. The CDR3 has 12 residues. The CDR3, as DNA: TGTGCCAGCAGCGGACAGGCCTATGGCTACACCTTC. Protein product: CASSGQAYGYTF.

The count of this clone is one. The chain links TRBV5-4 to TRBJ2-2; D unclear. The CDR3 totals 15 residues. The germline CDR1 and CDR2 sequences are SGHNT and YYREEE (reference sequence). Between the trimmed V and J ends, which lost 0 bases and 4 bases, there was a span of 10 bases. The CDR3 DNA reads TGTGCCAGCAGCTTGGCCAATCGGGTCACCGGGGAGCTGTTTTTT. Protein product: CASSLANRVTGELFF.

This clone has only one observation. The V and J genes are TRBV9 and TRBJ2-7; 11 positions agree with TRBD2. The CDR3 extends over 16 amino acids. With V trimmed by 3 bases and J by 0 bases, 5 bases remained unmatched. Germline assignment: CDR1 SGDLS and CDR2 YYNGEE. The CDR3 sequence: CASSAGLAEISYEQYF. The DNA of the CDR3 is TGTGCCAGCAGCGCGGGACTAGCGGAGATCTCCTACGAGCAGTACTTC.

V gene TRBV29-1 combines with J gene TRBJ2-5; 8 nucleotides align to TRBD1. CDR1 is SQVTM, CDR2 ANQGSEA, per germline. Trimming cost V 3 bases and J 8 bases; bases outside gene matches: 8. There are 13 residues in the CDR3. CDR3: CSVDRGTGLTQYF. CDR3 nucleotides: TGCAGCGTTGACAGGGGGACAGGACTTACCCAGTACTTC. Filled out from reference TRBV29-1 and TRBJ2-5, the complete variable domain reads SAVISQKPSRDICQRGTSLTIQCQVDSQVTMMFWYRQQPGQSLTLIATANQGSEATYESGFVIDKFPISRPNLTFSTLTVSNMSPEDSSIYLCSVDRGTGLTQYFGPGTRLLVL.

The chain carries TRBV9 and TRBJ2-2; tentative D call: TRBD2 (6 bases). Trimming took 0 bases from V and 6 from J, leaving 12 bases between them. The CDR3 has 15 amino acids. Germline-derived CDR1 and CDR2 are SGDLS and YYNGEE. This chain's CDR3 is CASSVDLASAGELFF. In nucleotides, the CDR3 is TGTGCCAGCAGCGTAGATCTAGCGTCGGCCGGGGAGCTGTTTTTT. Combining the CDR3 with reference TRBV9 and TRBJ2-2 gives the whole variable domain DSGVTQTPKHLITATGQRVTLRCSPRSGDLSVYWYQQSLDQGLQFLIQYYNGEERAKGNILERFSAQQFPDLHSELNLSSLELGDSALYFCASSVDLASAGELFFGEGSRLTVL.

The chain couples TRBV6-1 to TRBJ2-7, with TRBD2 matching over 7 bases. V lost 4 bases, J lost 9 bases, and 9 bases stayed unmatched. This CDR3 has 13 residues. Germline V gene lookup returns CDR1 MNHNS and CDR2 SASEGT. The CDR3 DNA reads as TGTGCCAGCAGTGGTCGGGAAGCGGGGAGGCAGTACTTC. Protein product: CASSGREAGRQYF.

The table lists this clone with a count of one. The chain has TRBV27 and TRBJ1-4; 7 bases line up with TRBD1. This CDR3 spans 17 amino acids. Germline V gene data show CDR1 as MNHEY and CDR2 as SMNVEV (reference sequence). With 6 bases clipped from V and 8 bases from J, the junction kept 18 bases outside the gene matches. This CDR3 reads CASSPGPHRGPREKLFF. The CDR3 nucleotides read TGTGCCAGCAGCCCGGGCCCCCACAGGGGACCCAGGGAAAAACTGTTTTTT.

Turning to this clone: No conserved phenylalanine or tryptophan is present at the end of the CDR3, so a read error is the likely explanation. The DNA is omitted, as the CDR3 cannot be located on it reliably, and the CDR3 follows TCRdb's listing. The V and J genes are TRBV1 and TRBJ2-7; the table's D call TRBD2 went unverified against the DNA. TRBV1 is a documented pseudogene. Termini included, the CDR3 measures 12 amino acids. The CDR3 is CTSSQRVASRVS.

This clone occurred a few times. The chain carries TRBV5-6 and TRBJ2-1; 9 bases fit TRBD1. The CDR3 loop spans 15 amino acids. Germline V gene data show CDR1 as SGHDT and CDR2 as YYEEEE. V was pared by 3 bases and J by 5 bases, with 6 bases of the junction left unmatched. CDR3 loop: CASSWEGQGHNEQFF. CDR3 nucleotides: TGTGCCAGCAGCTGGGAGGGACAGGGACACAATGAGCAGTTCTTC. The full variable domain, with the rest looked up from reference TRBV5-6 and TRBJ2-1, is DAGVTQSPTHLIKTRGQQVTLRCSPKSGHDTVSWYQQALGQGPQFIFQYYEEEERQRGNFPDRFSGHQFPNYSSELNVNALLLGDSALYLCASSWEGQGHNEQFFGPGTRLTVL.